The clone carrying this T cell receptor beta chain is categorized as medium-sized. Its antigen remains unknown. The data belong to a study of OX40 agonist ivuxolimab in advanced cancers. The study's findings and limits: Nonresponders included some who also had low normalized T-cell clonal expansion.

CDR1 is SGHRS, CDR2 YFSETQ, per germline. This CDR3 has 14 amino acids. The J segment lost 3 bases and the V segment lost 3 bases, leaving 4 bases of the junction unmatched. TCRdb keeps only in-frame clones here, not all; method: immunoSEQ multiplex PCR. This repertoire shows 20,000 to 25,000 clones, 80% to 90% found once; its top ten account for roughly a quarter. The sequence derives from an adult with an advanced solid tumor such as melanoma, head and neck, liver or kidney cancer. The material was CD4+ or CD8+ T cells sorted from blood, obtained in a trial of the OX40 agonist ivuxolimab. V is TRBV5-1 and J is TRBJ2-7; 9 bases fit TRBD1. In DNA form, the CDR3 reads TGCGCCAGCAGCTCGGAGGACAGGGGCTACGAGCAGTACTTC. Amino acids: CASSSEDRGYEQYF.